This T cell receptor (beta chain) stems from a study of blood T cell repertoires in COVID-19. The CDR3 length is 15 residues. CDR1 is SGHRS and CDR2 is YFSETQ in the germline V gene. V was clipped by 8 bases and J by 6 bases, with 24 bases between them. This table comes from immunoSEQ multiplex PCR, and its TCRdb copy is limited to in-frame clones, with some not included. The top ten clones hold about 4.8% of a sample with under 45,000 clones, 65% to 90% of them seen once. Specimen: peripheral blood. The chain joins TRBV5-1 to TRBJ2-7, with TRBD1 as a possible D gene (7 bases). The source is a man in his forties with active COVID-19. The CDR3 coding sequence is TGCGCCAGTTCTAATCAGGGGGGCGTCGTTGGCGAGCAGTACTTC. It yields the protein CASSNQGGVVGEQYF.